Following are 13 T cell receptor beta chains from one sample sequenced in a study of cytomegalovirus exposure and HLA in healthy donors. Primers: 60 Vbeta forward and 13 Jbeta reverse. TCRdb's copy holds only in-frame clones and misses some; the assay was immunoSEQ multiplex PCR. Of 90,000 to 110,000 clones listed, 76% were seen once; the top ten hold around 8.5%. Sequences were obtained from PBMCs. These receptors came from a man aged 40-49 years in good health and CMV-seropositive.

This chain connects TRBV5-1 to TRBJ2-1; D is perhaps TRBD2 (5 bases). V was clipped by 6 bases and J by 8 bases, with 18 bases between them. Germline CDR1 and CDR2: SGHRS and YFSETQ. This CDR3 is built from 14 residues. CDR3: CASTAEPFGDEQFF. CDR3 in DNA: TGCGCCAGCACAGCGGAGCCCTTTGGGGATGAGCAGTTCTTC.

The V and J genes are TRBV7-9 and TRBJ2-2; 11 nucleotides agree with TRBD1. Germline V lookup: CDR1 SEHNR, CDR2 FQNEAQ (reference sequence). This CDR3 is 16 amino acids long. J lost 6 bases, V lost 0 bases, and 3 bases had no gene match. The CDR3 protein is CASSLARTGGPGELFF. Here the CDR3 DNA reads TGTGCCAGCAGCTTAGCCAGGACAGGGGGCCCCGGGGAGCTGTTTTTT.

This chain uses TRBV7-6 with TRBJ2-7; the D gene is possibly TRBD2 (6 bases). The V gene's germline CDR1 is SGHVS and CDR2 FNYEAQ. V gave up 5 bases and J gave up 2 bases, with 19 bases separating them. The CDR3 contains 16 residues. Here the CDR3 reads CASSRVLAPGAYEQYF. DNA for the CDR3: TGTGCCAGCAGCCGGGTGCTAGCGCCGGGGGCCTACGAGCAGTACTTC.

The chain is built from TRBV6-5 and TRBJ1-6; the match to TRBD1 covers 8 bases. The CDR3 sequence is 14 residues long. The germline CDR1 and CDR2 sequences are MNHEY and SVGAGI. The trim removed 5 bases at V and 9 bases at J, leaving 6 bases unmatched. The CDR3 nucleotides read TGTGCCAGCAGTACCGGGACAGGAGGTTCACCCCTCCACTTT. Encoded protein: CASSTGTGGSPLHF.

Worth noting for this clone: Germline is not matched at one junction end, which may reflect a read error. This sequence joins TRBV5-5 and TRBJ1-5; TRBD1 matches at 8 bases. Germline loops: CDR1 SGHKS, CDR2 YYEKEE (reference sequence). The CDR3 has 14 residues. The CDR3 here is CASSPGGWGQPQHF. Written as DNA, the CDR3 is TGTGCCAGCAGTCCAGGGGGCTGGGGTCAGCCACAGCATTTT.

V is TRBV6-1 and J is TRBJ2-1, with 9 bases identical to TRBD2. The trim removed 5 bases at V and 7 bases at J, leaving 9 bases unmatched. From germline, CDR1 is MNHNS and CDR2 SASEGT. CDR3 length equals 15 residues. CDR3 loop: CASSPRGAGGNEQFF. CDR3 bases: TGTGCCAGCAGTCCCCGAGGGGCGGGAGGGAATGAGCAGTTCTTC.

This chain links TRBV4-1 with TRBJ1-5; no definite D call. CDR1 is MGHRA, CDR2 YSYEKL, per germline. CDR3 length: 15 amino acids. The V and J ends lost 3 bases and 7 bases respectively, with 16 bases between them. CDR3 in amino acids: CASSQSLLVAQPQHF. In DNA, the CDR3 is TGCGCCAGCAGCCAGAGTCTATTAGTCGCCCAGCCCCAGCATTTT.

J is TRBJ1-2 and V is TRBV10-2, with D perhaps TRBD1 (5 bases). Trimming shortened V by 8 bases and J by 7 bases, and 17 bases separated the two germline ends. The CDR3 has 13 amino acids. The germline V gene encodes CDR1 WSHSY and CDR2 SAAADI. CDR3 DNA sequence: TGCGCCAGCGGCCAGGACACCAGAATTGGCTACACCTTC. Encoded protein: CASGQDTRIGYTF.

CDR3 in amino acids: CASSLNPGNDEQYF. CDR3 DNA sequence: TGTGCCAGCAGCTTAAACCCAGGGAACGACGAGCAGTACTTC. The chain is built from TRBV7-2 and TRBJ2-5; TRBD1 is a possible D gene (5 bases). The J call is in doubt because the DNA end fits TRBJ2-7 better. The length of the CDR3 is 14 residues. Germline values: CDR1 SGHTA, CDR2 FQGNSA.

The chain combines TRBV5-8 with TRBJ1-5; D might be TRBD1 (6 bases). Per germline, CDR1 SGHTS and CDR2 YDEGEE. V was cut by 0 bases and J by 2 bases, with 12 bases left in between. This CDR3 contains 16 residues. The CDR3 DNA is TGTGCCAGCAGCTTGGCACAGGGTACGGGCAATCAGCCCCAGCATTTT. Amino acids: CASSLAQGTGNQPQHF. Full variable domain (rest looked up from reference TRBV5-8 and TRBJ1-5): EAGVTQSPTHLIKTRGQQATLRCSPISGHTSVYWYQQALGLGLQFLLWYDEGEERNRGNFPPRFSGRQFPNYSSELNVNALELEDSALYLCASSLAQGTGNQPQHFGDGTRLSIL.

The genes are TRBV28 and TRBJ1-1; TRBD1 matches at 8 bases. Germline-derived CDR1 and CDR2 are MDHEN and SYDVKM. The CDR3 is 16 amino acids. Losses at the gene ends were 5 bases for V and 1 base for J; bases not matched to a gene: 9. The CDR3 region is CASSQIRTGRNTEAFF. In DNA form, the CDR3 reads TGTGCCAGCAGTCAAATCCGGACAGGGAGGAACACTGAAGCTTTCTTT.

The chain joins TRBV7-9 to TRBJ1-1; 9 nucleotides align to TRBD1. The CDR3 extends over 15 amino acids. CDR1 and CDR2 (germline): SEHNR, FQNEAQ (reference sequence). The ends lost 11 bases at V and 0 bases at J; junction bases unmatched: 10. The chain's CDR3 is CAYPGQGTLNTEAFF. The DNA for the CDR3 is TGTGCCTACCCGGGACAGGGAACCTTGAACACTGAAGCTTTCTTT.

This chain joins TRBV5-6 and TRBJ2-7; 9 positions match TRBD1. The CDR3 runs to 15 residues. The V gene's germline CDR1 is SGHDT and CDR2 YYEEEE. Germline trimming cut 0 bases from V and 3 bases from J; bases unmatched to any gene: 4. The CDR3 reads CASSLAGQGFYEQYF. DNA of the CDR3: TGTGCCAGCAGCTTGGCCGGACAGGGGTTCTACGAGCAGTACTTC.